This TCR beta chain stems from a study of T cells in localized non-small cell lung cancer. CDR1 and CDR2 from the germline V gene are MNHEY and SMNVEV (reference sequence). CDR3 size: 13 residues. Trimming shortened V by 3 bases and J by 8 bases, and 13 bases separated the two germline ends. Broader study findings: Longer overall survival was seen with higher T cell density measured in blood.

Profiled with immunoSEQ multiplex PCR; TCRdb holds only in-frame clones, not every one. This table has 40,000 to 60,000 clones, around 87% appearing once. This clone was seen more than once but under ten times. Its antigen remains unidentified. This rearrangement joins TRBV27 to TRBJ1-2; no definite D call. This TCR was recovered from a female donor with stage II lung adenocarcinoma. The starting material was PBMCs, obtained before any cancer treatment. The CDR3 region is CASSFRPGWGYTF. DNA of the CDR3: TGTGCCAGCAGTTTTAGACCGGGGTGGGGCTACACCTTC.